In this sample, the clone carrying this TCR beta chain turned up a few times. The antigen remains unidentified. Germline assignment: CDR1 KGHSH and CDR2 LQKENI. This CDR3 region has 16 residues. The J segment lost 4 bases and the V segment lost 6 bases, leaving 9 bases of the junction unmatched. This entry comes from a study of blood T cells in healthy people across ages. Overall study findings and caveats: Across the age range, TCR beta diversity per million T cells fell in a roughly linear way.

The second PCR ran about 6 to 12 cycles with a sample-barcoded 5' primer and J-beta primers. TCRdb re-analysed the 5' RACE reads in MiXCR, keeping a single row per CDR3 protein. Among 850,000 to 1,000,000 distinct CDR3 sequences listed, roughly 48% were seen once. Whenever a sample was processed, at least 7 million PBMCs were isolated. The receptor was isolated from a man aged 25-45 years in good health. This chain links TRBV18 with TRBJ1-2, with 12 bases aligning to TRBD1. The sequenced sample was blood. CDR3 coding DNA: TGTGCCAGCTCTGAACGGGGGACAGGGGGCAGCTATGGCTACACCTTC. This encodes CASSERGTGGSYGYTF.